Described below is a single T cell receptor (beta chain) sequence and its context. CDR1 SGHRS and CDR2 YFSETQ come from the germline V gene. This CDR3 comprises 16 residues. V was clipped by 0 bases and J by 2 bases, with 14 bases between them. The data derive from a study of T-cell memory formation after mild COVID-19. Each CDR3 protein is one row after TCRdb ran MiXCR on the 5' RACE reads. Of about 500,000 distinct CDR3 sequences listed, roughly 20% were seen once; the top ten hold approximately 12%. This sequence was found in an adult woman who had mild COVID-19 (a few samples of this study predate the infection). Cell type and time point are not known. The source material was PBMCs or a T cell subset sorted from them (not recorded which). The chain employs TRBV5-1 and TRBJ2-5; tentative D call: TRBD2 (6 bases). The CDR3 DNA reads TGCGCCAGCAGCTTGGGTATCGGGACTCTGCAAGAGACCCAGTACTTC. Translating it yields CASSLGIGTLQETQYF. The variable domain in full, completed from reference TRBV5-1 and TRBJ2-5, reads KAGVTQTPRYLIKTRGQQVTLSCSPISGHRSVSWYQQTPGQGLQFLFEYFSETQRNKGNFPGRFSGRQFSNSRSEMNVSTLELGDSALYLCASSLGIGTLQETQYFGPGTRLLVL.